A single T cell receptor (beta chain) is shown here with its context. Its antigen target is currently unknown. No much larger clone exists at a distance of one base, and base qualities are not known. The data were taken from a study of T cell clonotyping in hematopoietic cell transplantation (dated by TCRdb to the early 2020s). Context from the whole study: The study collected more than 120 blood samples from 30 to 40 consecutive transplant recipients and their related donors. Patient recruitment ran from September 2015 to January 2017, and follow-up continued until September 2020 or death.

Read against the paper, the sample's time point label means: 180 days after allo-HCT. Blood samples were obtained from recipients approximately 28 days before transplant and at days 30, 100 and 180 after transplant. Nuclei Lysis Solution was used to extract genomic DNA from fresh or cryopreserved unfractionated peripheral blood mononuclear cells. The immunoSEQ assay, a bias-controlled multiplex PCR with V- and J-specific primers, was used to amplify TCR beta CDR3 regions from genomic DNA. In a second PCR step, the CDR3 amplicons were tagged with a proprietary barcode plus Illumina adapter sequences. CDR3 libraries were sequenced on an Illumina MiSeq instrument. As for the original processing: Export and quality control were handled in immunoSEQ Analyzer 3.0, while downstream analyses relied on R Bioconductor and Immunarch. Only productive rearrangements within the normalized downsampled data set were used in the calculation of repertoire metrics. In the normalized cohort, a clonotype counted as pathologically expanded if the clonotype was larger than 5 templates. The Inverse Simpson Index served as the measure of repertoire diversity. To capture all clonotypes, CMV-specificity analyses were performed on the non-normalized data set. Not all clones reach the TCRdb copy of this immuneACCESS table, which keeps in-frame sequences only. Checked studies attribute under half of the gap to unresolved V genes and leave the rest unexplained. From that table come the V and J calls and clone size; the DNA was used to work out D and trimming. Here the sample has around 9,000 clones; 60% to 80% occur a single time. Roughly 45% of the sample rests with the top ten.

In the germline V gene, CDR1 corresponds to MNHEY and CDR2 to SVGAGI. A distance of 4 bases separates the germline ends of V and J, which lose 5 bases and 0 bases respectively. The CDR3 has 12 amino acids, counting the end cysteine and phenylalanine. CDR3 DNA is the only sequence kept; it has 36 bases, read in frame from the first base. Beyond this particular receptor, the publication reports: Sample size was limited, and cells were not sorted, so CD4 and CD8 repertoire contributions could not be separated. Donor and pretransplant recipient Inverse Simpson Index values predicted broader posttransplant TCR repertoire diversity. Overlap with donor repertoires was found for only a small fraction of recipient repertoires, with over 95% found to appear de novo at the given depth. After transplant, TCR diversity in recipients dropped, and pathologically expanded clonotypes climbed progressively between day 30 and day 180.

The material was peripheral blood mononuclear cells, obtained 180 days after allogeneic stem cell transplant. This TCR was recovered from a female patient aged 50 to 60 who had an allogeneic stem cell transplant from a related donor, so the T cells may come from the graft donor. Some clones in this sample may be carry-over from other donors' samples. Rearrangement joined TRBV6-5 to TRBJ1-1, with an unclear D gene assignment. This receptor has the CDR3 CASSDLNTEAFF. The nucleotides are TGTGCCAGCAGTGATCTGAACACTGAAGCTTTCTTT.